Listed below are T cell receptor beta chains from one sample, sequenced in a study of T cell responses to AZD1222 COVID-19 vaccine. Profiled with immunoSEQ multiplex PCR; TCRdb holds only in-frame clones, not every one. The top ten clones hold roughly 1.2% of a sample with 95,000 to 150,000 clones, over 75% of them seen once. The sample consisted of peripheral blood, taken on day 0 of AZD1222 vaccination. The receptors shown here come from an adult in good health. Each CDR3 is given with its conserved first and last residue. The D gene is left open where the match is weak. Clone size is shown for a subset of rows, as once, few, many or a class of expanded clone.

V	size	D	J	DNA	CDR3
TRBV3-1/TRBV3-2	.	.	TRBJ2-3	TGTGCCAGCAGCCATAACCGGGACTCCCAGGCCACAGATACGCAGTATTTT	CASSHNRDSQATDTQYF
TRBV5-1	few	.	TRBJ1-3	TGCGCCAGCAGCTTGGGGCAGAACTCTGGAAACACCATATATTTT	CASSLGQNSGNTIYF
TRBV29-1	once	.	TRBJ1-1	TGCAGCGCTACCGGCCGCCTAGGATCCACTGAAGCTTTCTTT	CSATGRLGSTEAFF
TRBV7-8	.	TRBD1	TRBJ2-7	TGTGCCAGCAGCCTTTTGGGACAGGACGAGCAGTACTTC	CASSLLGQDEQYF
TRBV4-3	.	.	TRBJ1-4	TGCGCCAGCAGCCAAGACCTGGGGGGGAATGAAAAACTGTTTTTT	CASSQDLGGNEKLFF
TRBV6-5	.	TRBD1	TRBJ1-4	TGTGCCAGCAGCTACGCGGGACAGGGGTTTGAAAAACTGTTTTTT	CASSYAGQGFEKLFF
TRBV7-8	.	.	TRBJ2-2	TGTGCCAGCAGCTTCGAGGTCGGGGAGCTGTTTTTT	CASSFEVGELFF
TRBV5-6	.	.	TRBJ2-2	TGTGCCAGCAGCTTGTGGCCAATTTACCTGAACACCGGGGAGCTGTTTTTT	CASSLWPIYLNTGELFF
TRBV19	once	.	TRBJ2-7	TGTGCCAGTAGTATGGCCGGAGGATCGCCTCGACCCTACGAGCAGTACTTC	CASSMAGGSPRPYEQYF
TRBV6-5	.	.	TRBJ2-7	TGTGCCAGCAGTCGCGGACAGGGACTACGTGAGCAGTACTTC	CASSRGQGLREQYF